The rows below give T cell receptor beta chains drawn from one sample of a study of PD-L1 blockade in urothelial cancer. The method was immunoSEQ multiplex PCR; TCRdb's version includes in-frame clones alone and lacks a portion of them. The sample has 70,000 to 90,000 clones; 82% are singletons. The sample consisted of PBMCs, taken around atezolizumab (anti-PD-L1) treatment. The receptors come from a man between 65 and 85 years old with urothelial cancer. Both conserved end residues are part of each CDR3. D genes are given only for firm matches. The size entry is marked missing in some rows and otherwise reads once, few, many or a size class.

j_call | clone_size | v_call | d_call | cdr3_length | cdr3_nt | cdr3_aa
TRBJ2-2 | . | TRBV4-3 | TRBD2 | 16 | TGCGCCAGCAGCCAAGATCAAGCGGGAGTGACCGGGGAGCTGTTTTTT | CASSQDQAGVTGELFF
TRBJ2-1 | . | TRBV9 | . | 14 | TGTGCCAGCAGCGTAGTTAGCGAAGACAATGAGCAGTTCTTC | CASSVVSEDNEQFF
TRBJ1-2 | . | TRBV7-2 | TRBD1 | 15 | TGTGCCAGCAGCTTCAGACAGGGGGCCGGGGAGAGCTACACCTTC | CASSFRQGAGESYTF
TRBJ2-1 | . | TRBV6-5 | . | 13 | TGTGCCAGCAGGGAGAACCGGGACAATGAGCAGTTCTTC | CASRENRDNEQFF
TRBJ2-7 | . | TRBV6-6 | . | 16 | TGTGCCAGCAGTCCCCCCGGGGGGCCGTATATCTACGAGCAGTACTTC | CASSPPGGPYIYEQYF
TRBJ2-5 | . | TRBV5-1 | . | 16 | TGCGCCAGCAGCTTGGGGGTGGTGGTCGGGCAAGAGACCCAGTACTTC | CASSLGVVVGQETQYF
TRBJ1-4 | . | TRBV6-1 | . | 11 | TGTGCCAGCAGTATACAGGAAAAACTGTTTTTT | CASSIQEKLFF
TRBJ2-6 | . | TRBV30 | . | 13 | TGTGCCTGGGGGCCGTCTGGGGCCAACGTCCTGACTTTC | CAWGPSGANVLTF
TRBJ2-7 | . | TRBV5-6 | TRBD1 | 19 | TGTGCCAGCAGCTCTGGACAGGGGGGACTACCCCCTCTTAGATACGAGCAGTACTTC | CASSSGQGGLPPLRYEQYF
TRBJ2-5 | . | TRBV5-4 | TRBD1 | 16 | TGTGCCAGCAGCCAGCCCCGGGACAGGGTATCGGAGACCCAGTACTTC | CASSQPRDRVSETQYF
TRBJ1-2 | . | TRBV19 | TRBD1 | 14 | TGTGCCAGTAGTAACCTACAGGGGTACTATGGCTACACCTTC | CASSNLQGYYGYTF
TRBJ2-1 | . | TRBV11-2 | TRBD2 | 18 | TGTGCCAGCAGCTTAGTGGCTAGCGGGGGAGGGGTATACAATGAGCAGTTCTTC | CASSLVASGGGVYNEQFF
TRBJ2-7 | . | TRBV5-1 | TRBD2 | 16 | TGCGCCAGCAGCTTGGGCGGGGGGGTAGGTTCCTACGAGCAGTACTTC | CASSLGGGVGSYEQYF
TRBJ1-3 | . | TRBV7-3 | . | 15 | TGTGCCAGCAGCAGACGACAGCGCTCTGGAAACACCATATATTTT | CASSRRQRSGNTIYF
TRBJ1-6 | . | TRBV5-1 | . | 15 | TGCGCCAGCAGCTTGAGGGCGCAGGGTAATTCACCCCTCCACTTT | CASSLRAQGNSPLHF
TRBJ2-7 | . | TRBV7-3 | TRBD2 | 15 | TGTGCCAGCAGCTTAACTAGCGGGGGGGCCTACGAGCAGTACTTC | CASSLTSGGAYEQYF
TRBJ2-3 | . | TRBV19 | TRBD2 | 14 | TGTGCCAGTAATCCAGCGGGGGGTTCAGATACGCAGTATTTT | CASNPAGGSDTQYF
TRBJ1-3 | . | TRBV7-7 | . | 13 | TGTGCCAGCAGCTCGGGGTCTGGAAACACCATATATTTT | CASSSGSGNTIYF
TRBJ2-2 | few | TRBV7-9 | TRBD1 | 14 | TGTGCCAGCAGCTTGACAGGGGGGGCCGGGGAGCTGTTTTTT | CASSLTGGAGELFF
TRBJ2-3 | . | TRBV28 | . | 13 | TGTGCCAGCAGTGGACGGGACACAGATACGCAGTATTTT | CASSGRDTDTQYF
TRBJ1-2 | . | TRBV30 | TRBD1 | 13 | TGTGCCTGGAGTGTAGCCGGGACAGGGAGCGACACCTTC | CAWSVAGTGSDTF
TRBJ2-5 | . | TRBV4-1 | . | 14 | TGCGCCAGCAGCCAAGCAGTCTCTCAAGAGACCCAGTACTTC | CASSQAVSQETQYF
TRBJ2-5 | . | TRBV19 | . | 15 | TGTGCCAGTAGTATCGAGGGGGGGGCCCTGGAGACCCAGTACTTC | CASSIEGGALETQYF
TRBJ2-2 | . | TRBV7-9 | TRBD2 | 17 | TGTGCCAGCAGCCCCTGGGGGGGGAGGCCCTACACCGGGGAGCTGTTTTTT | CASSPWGGRPYTGELFF
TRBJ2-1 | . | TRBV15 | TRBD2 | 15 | TGTGCCACCAGCAGAGATCGGTCTAGCGGAAATGAGCAGTTCTTC | CATSRDRSSGNEQFF
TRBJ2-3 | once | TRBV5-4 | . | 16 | TGTGCCAGCAGCCCCACCACGAGTGCTAGCACAGATACGCAGTATTTT | CASSPTTSASTDTQYF
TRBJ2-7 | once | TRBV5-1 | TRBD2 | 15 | TGCGCCAGCAGCCTGGAGGCTAGCGGGAACTACGAGCAGTACTTC | CASSLEASGNYEQYF
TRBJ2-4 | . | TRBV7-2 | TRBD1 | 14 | TGTGCCAGCGGATTCCGGGACAGGGGGAACATTCAGTACTTC | CASGFRDRGNIQYF
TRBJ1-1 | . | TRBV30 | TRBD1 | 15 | TGTGCCTTTGGAGGGGGGGGACAGGGGAGAACTGAAGCTTTCTTT | CAFGGGGQGRTEAFF
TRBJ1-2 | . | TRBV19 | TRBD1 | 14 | TGTGCCAGTAGTATGACCGGGACAGGGCAAGGCTACACCTTC | CASSMTGTGQGYTF
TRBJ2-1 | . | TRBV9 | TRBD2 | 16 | TGTGCCAGCAGTCCGGGGCGGGGGAGCTCCTACAATGAGCAGTTCTTC | CASSPGRGSSYNEQFF
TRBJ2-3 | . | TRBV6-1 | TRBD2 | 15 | TGTGCCAGCAGTGGAGGCGGGGGAAGCACAGATACGCAGTATTTT | CASSGGGGSTDTQYF
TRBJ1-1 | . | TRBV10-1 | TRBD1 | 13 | TGCGCCAGCAGAGTGACAGGGGGAACTGAAGCTTTCTTT | CASRVTGGTEAFF
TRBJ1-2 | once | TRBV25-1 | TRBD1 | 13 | TGTGCCAGCAGTGACCCAGGGGGCTATGGCTACACCTTC | CASSDPGGYGYTF
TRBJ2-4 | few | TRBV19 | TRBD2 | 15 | TGTGCCAGTAGTGCCCCCTGGGGGGGGAGGAACATTCAGTACTTC | CASSAPWGGRNIQYF
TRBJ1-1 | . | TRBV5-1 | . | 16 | TGCGCCAGCAGATCCGGGGTGGGCCTTCTGAACACTGAAGCTTTCTTT | CASRSGVGLLNTEAFF
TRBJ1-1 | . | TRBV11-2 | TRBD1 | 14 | TGTGCCAGCAGCATAGGACAGGGGTGGACTGAAGCTTTCTTT | CASSIGQGWTEAFF
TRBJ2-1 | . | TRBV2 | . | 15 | TGTGCCAGCAACTGGCCGGGGAGCTCCTACAATGAGCAGTTCTTC | CASNWPGSSYNEQFF
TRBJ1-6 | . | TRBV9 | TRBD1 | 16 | TGTGCCAGCAGCGTAGGGGACAGGGGGTTTAATTCACCCCTCCACTTT | CASSVGDRGFNSPLHF
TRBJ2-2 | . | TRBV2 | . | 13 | TGTGCCAGCAGTGGAGAGTTTCCCGGGGAGCTGTTTTTT | CASSGEFPGELFF
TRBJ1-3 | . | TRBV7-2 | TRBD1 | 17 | TGTGCCAGCAGCCCAGGACAGGGGGGTAATTTTGGAAACACCATATATTTT | CASSPGQGGNFGNTIYF
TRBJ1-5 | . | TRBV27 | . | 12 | TGTGCCAGCAGTTCCCGGAATCAGCCCCAGCATTTT | CASSSRNQPQHF
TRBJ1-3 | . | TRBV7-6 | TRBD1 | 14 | TGTGCCAGCAGCATGACAGGGGTGAGAAACACCATATATTTT | CASSMTGVRNTIYF
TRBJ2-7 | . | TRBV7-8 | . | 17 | TGTGCCAGCAGCTTAAATCAGGGTCAGAGAAGCTCCTACGAGCAGTACTTC | CASSLNQGQRSSYEQYF
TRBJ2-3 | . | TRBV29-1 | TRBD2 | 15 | TGCAGCGTAGGTCGGGAGGGCGGTCCGGCAGATACGCAGTATTTT | CSVGREGGPADTQYF
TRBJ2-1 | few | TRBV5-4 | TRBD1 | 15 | TGTGCCAGCAGCTTGGGAGGACAGGGGACGGATGAGCAGTTCTTC | CASSLGGQGTDEQFF
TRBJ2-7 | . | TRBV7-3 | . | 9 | TGTGCCAGCAGCAACGAGCAGTACTTC | CASSNEQYF
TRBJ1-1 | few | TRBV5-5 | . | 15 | TGTGCCAGCAGCTTACTGGGGGCCCGGGAAATATCGGCTTTCTTT | CASSLLGAREISAFF
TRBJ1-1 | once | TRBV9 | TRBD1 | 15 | TGTGCCAGCAGCGCGCCAACAGGGGAGAGCACTGAAGCTTTCTTT | CASSAPTGESTEAFF
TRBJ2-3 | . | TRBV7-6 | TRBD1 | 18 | TGTGCCAGCAGCTTAGTTGGGACAGGGGGTATGAGCACAGATACGCAGTATTTT | CASSLVGTGGMSTDTQYF
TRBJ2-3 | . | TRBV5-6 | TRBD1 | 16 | TGTGCCAGCACCCCACTCGGGGACAGGGGGGCAGATACGCAGTATTTT | CASTPLGDRGADTQYF
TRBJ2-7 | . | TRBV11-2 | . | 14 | TGTGCCAGCAGCTTAGAAGGCGGCTCCTACGAGCAGTACTTC | CASSLEGGSYEQYF
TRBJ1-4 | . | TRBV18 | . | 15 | TGTGCCAGCTCACCAACCGCGGACGGGGGTGAAAAACTGTTTTTT | CASSPTADGGEKLFF